The source of this T cell receptor (beta chain) is a study of shared clonotypes between healthy human individuals. Germline-derived CDR1 and CDR2 are MNHEY and SMNVEV (reference sequence). The CDR3 runs 13 residues. V lost 6 bases and J lost 3, with 12 bases in between. Study-level points and caveats: Sampling covered blood only; tissue repertoires likely differ.

CD45RO-negative CD8 cells positively selected for CCR7 made up the naive population, which excluded terminally differentiated effector memory CD45RA+ cells. Worth noting for this clone: The antigen remains unidentified.

Generated by immunoSEQ multiplex PCR, the TCRdb table keeps only in-frame clones and is missing some. The repertoire consists of about 2.1 million clones, with under 95% occurring once and the leading ten covering more than 1.5%. The chain is built from TRBV27 and TRBJ2-7; perhaps TRBD1 as D (6 bases). Sequenced sample: naive CD8+ T cells from PBMCs. The TCR comes from a young man in good health. Some clones in this sample may be carry-over from other donors' samples. CDR3 sequence reads: CASRPRTDYEQYF. CDR3 sequence (DNA): TGTGCCAGCAGGCCCCGGACAGACTACGAGCAGTACTTC.